A single sample is the source of the 23 T cell receptor beta chains below, sequenced in a study of PD-L1 blockade in urothelial cancer. Sequencing used immunoSEQ multiplex PCR; TCRdb keeps in-frame clones, though not all of them. The sample includes about 88,000 clones, 85% to 95% of them seen just once. Material: PBMCs, obtained around atezolizumab (anti-PD-L1) treatment. These receptors all come from a man in his fifties or sixties with urothelial cancer.

The chain recombines TRBV5-4 with TRBJ2-7; 8 bases fit TRBD1. The CDR3 runs 15 residues. Germline V CDR1 and CDR2: SGHNT, YYREEE (reference sequence). With 2 bases clipped from V and 6 bases from J, the junction kept 10 bases outside the gene matches. Here the CDR3 DNA reads TGTGCCAGCAGCTTTCCCGGACAGGGATGGGGCGAGCAGTACTTC. Its protein is CASSFPGQGWGEQYF.

The sample holds one count of this clone. The genes are TRBV4-3 and TRBJ1-1; no firm D call. Looked up from germline, CDR1 is LGHNA and CDR2 is YSLEER. The CDR3 runs to 14 residues. The V and J ends lost 0 bases and 3 bases respectively, with 8 bases between them. The CDR3 nucleotides are TGCGCCAGCAGCCAAGATAGCCGTGACACTGAAGCTTTCTTT. This codes for CASSQDSRDTEAFF.

The chain is built from TRBV5-4 and TRBJ2-1; D is possibly TRBD2 (5 bases). V was pared by 0 bases and J by 0 bases, with 10 bases between. The CDR3 length is 16 residues. Germline V gene data show CDR1 as SGHNT and CDR2 as YYREEE (reference sequence). The CDR3 spells CASSLGTRSSYNEQFF. CDR3 in DNA: TGTGCCAGCAGCTTGGGAACTAGGAGCTCCTACAATGAGCAGTTCTTC.

This chain links TRBV21-1 with TRBJ1-2. TRBV21-1 is a pseudogene. The CDR3 has 15 amino acids. Here the CDR3 DNA reads TGTGCCAGCAGCAAAGCGCTTTGGGGGAGGGGGGGCTACACCTTC. Translated: CASSKALWGRGGYTF.

The chain is built from TRBV12-5 and TRBJ1-1; D gene unclear. V lost 2 bases and J 3 bases, leaving 10 bases between the germline ends. Germline V gene sequence: CDR1 LGHNT, CDR2 FRNRAP. This CDR3 is built from 14 residues. In DNA, the CDR3 is TGTGCTAGTGGTTTGTCTCTGCAGTACACTGAAGCTTTCTTT. Protein: CASGLSLQYTEAFF.

J is TRBJ2-7 and V is TRBV10-3; weak D call: TRBD1 (7 bases). V was shortened by 8 bases and J by 1 base, with 12 bases between the two germline ends. Germline CDR1 ENHRY, CDR2 SYGVKD. CDR3 length: 13 residues. The CDR3 sequence is CAIGGTESYEQYF. In DNA form, the CDR3 reads TGTGCCATCGGGGGGACAGAGTCCTACGAGCAGTACTTC.

This clone was observed a single time. V gene TRBV19 combines with J gene TRBJ2-1; 10 bases line up with TRBD2. Germline-derived CDR1 and CDR2 are LNHDA and SQIVND (reference sequence). V was pared by 10 bases and J by 0 bases, with 12 bases of the junction left unmatched. CDR3 size: 17 residues. For the CDR3, the DNA is TGTGCCACCAGAGGGCTAGCGGGGGCCAGCTCCTACAATGAGCAGTTCTTC. It is translated as CATRGLAGASSYNEQFF.

The chain couples TRBV27 to TRBJ2-1; 11 nucleotides line up with TRBD2. Trimming at V came to 4 bases and at J to 4 bases, leaving 12 bases not matched to a gene. Germline lookup yields CDR1 MNHEY and CDR2 SMNVEV (reference sequence). The CDR3 runs 18 residues. The CDR3 DNA follows: TGTGCCAGCAGTTCCCGTGGTAGCGGGGGGGCCTGGTACAATGAGCAGTTCTTC. Its translation: CASSSRGSGGAWYNEQFF.

This chain uses TRBV5-4 with TRBJ2-5, with TRBD2 matching over 11 bases. Germline loops: CDR1 SGHNT, CDR2 YYREEE (reference sequence). The length of the CDR3 is 16 residues. With 1 base clipped from V and 2 bases from J, the junction kept 4 bases outside the gene matches. The CDR3 DNA reads as TGTGCCAGCAGCTTGTCCCGACTAGCGGGGCAAGAGACCCAGTACTTC. Its protein product is CASSLSRLAGQETQYF.

V and J are TRBV5-1 and TRBJ1-1; D is perhaps TRBD1 (5 bases). With 4 bases removed from V and 7 bases from J, the gap between germline ends came to 14 bases. Germline-derived CDR1 and CDR2 are SGHRS and YFSETQ. The CDR3 is made up of 13 amino acids. The CDR3 sequence: CASSPLGGGEAFF. In DNA, the CDR3 is TGCGCCAGCAGCCCGCTGGGGGGAGGTGAAGCTTTCTTT.

This clone came up a few times. The chain links TRBV29-1 to TRBJ1-2; 10 nucleotides align to TRBD1. This CDR3 region has 16 residues. Germline V CDR1 and CDR2: SQVTM, ANQGSEA. Trimming at V came to 6 bases and at J to 3 bases, leaving 13 bases not matched to a gene. CDR3 region: CSVGGTGANFDYGYTF. The CDR3 nucleotides read TGCAGCGTGGGTGGGACAGGGGCGAACTTTGACTATGGCTACACCTTC.

J is TRBJ1-1 and V is TRBV9; D perhaps matches TRBD1 (6 bases). Germline V gene sequence: CDR1 SGDLS, CDR2 YYNGEE. CDR3 length: 14 residues. With 1 base removed from V and 1 base from J, the gap between germline ends came to 8 bases. The CDR3 DNA sequence: TGTGCCAGCAGCGTACAGGGACAGAACACTGAAGCTTTCTTT. This codes for CASSVQGQNTEAFF.

V is TRBV10-1 and J is TRBJ1-1, with no clear D. CDR3 size: 12 residues. Germline V CDR1 and CDR2: WNHNN, SYGVQD (reference sequence). V lost 0 bases and J 4 bases, leaving 3 bases between the germline ends. CDR3 nucleotides: TGCGCCAGCAGTGAGTCCCTCACTGAAGCTTTCTTT. This encodes CASSESLTEAFF.

This clone was seen just once. This chain links TRBV7-2 with TRBJ2-2; D unclear. V shed 3 bases and J shed 1 base, with 12 bases lying between them. This CDR3 has 16 residues. Germline CDR1 is SGHTA and CDR2 is FQGNSA. The CDR3 DNA reads as TGTGCCAGCAGCTTTTTTCGATCAGGGAACACCGGGGAGCTGTTTTTT. Translated, it gives CASSFFRSGNTGELFF.

The genes are TRBV19 and TRBJ1-1; 9 nucleotides align to TRBD1. The CDR3 length is 16 residues. Germline V lookup: CDR1 LNHDA, CDR2 SQIVND (reference sequence). After removal of 8 bases from V and 3 bases from J, the junction contained 13 bases not matched to a gene. CDR3 in amino acids: CASWGPGQGVYTEAFF. The CDR3 bases are TGTGCCAGTTGGGGACCGGGACAGGGTGTGTACACTGAAGCTTTCTTT. The full variable domain, rest sourced from reference TRBV19 and TRBJ1-1, is DGGITQSPKYLFRKEGQNVTLSCEQNLNHDAMYWYRQDPGQGLRLIYYSQIVNDFQKGDIAEGYSVSREKKESFPLTVTSAQKNPTAFYLCASWGPGQGVYTEAFFGQGTRLTVV.

The rearrangement joins TRBV10-1 to TRBJ2-5; D is unclear. Germline CDR1 and CDR2: WNHNN and SYGVQD (reference sequence). The CDR3 is 14 amino acids. V was pared by 3 bases and J by 5 bases, with 13 bases between. DNA of the CDR3: TGCGCCAGCAGTGATCCAGTAGCTTGGGAGACCCAGTACTTC. Residues: CASSDPVAWETQYF.

The V and J genes are TRBV7-9 and TRBJ2-7; 9 bases match TRBD2. V lost 6 bases, J lost 4 bases, and 4 bases stayed unmatched. Germline V gives CDR1 SEHNR, CDR2 FQNEAQ (reference sequence). The CDR3 contains 13 residues. The CDR3 is CASSLRGGYEQYF. In DNA, the CDR3 is TGTGCCAGCAGTTTGCGGGGGGGGTACGAGCAGTACTTC.

A single count supports this clone. The genes are TRBV5-4 and TRBJ2-5; the match to TRBD1 covers 12 bases. There are 17 residues in the CDR3. Germline CDR1 SGHNT, CDR2 YYREEE (reference sequence). The ends lost 3 bases at V and 3 bases at J; junction bases unmatched: 9. This CDR3 reads CASSSPGQGALKETQYF. DNA of the CDR3: TGTGCCAGCAGCTCTCCGGGACAGGGGGCGTTAAAAGAGACCCAGTACTTC.

The V and J genes are TRBV5-1 and TRBJ2-7; possible D gene TRBD1, 5 bases. CDR3 length: 14 amino acids. Germline lookup yields CDR1 SGHRS and CDR2 YFSETQ. Trimming took off 5 bases at V and 0 bases at J, with 12 bases between the two ends. In DNA, the CDR3 is TGCGCCAGCAGGGAAGTACAGGTCTCCTACGAGCAGTACTTC. As protein: CASREVQVSYEQYF.

In this sample, this clone turned up a few times. V is TRBV28 and J is TRBJ1-5; TRBD1 agrees at 12 bases. The CDR3 covers 14 residues. V was pared by 6 bases and J by 7 bases, with 4 bases of the junction left unmatched. Germline lookup yields CDR1 MDHEN and CDR2 SYDVKM. This CDR3 is CASRWDRGHQPQHF. The CDR3 nucleotides are TGTGCCAGCAGATGGGACAGGGGGCACCAGCCCCAGCATTTT.

The rearrangement joins TRBV7-2 to TRBJ2-3; 10 nucleotides agree with TRBD1. The V gene's germline CDR1 is SGHTA and CDR2 FQGNSA. The CDR3 consists of 14 residues. Trimming took 5 bases from V and 5 from J; bases not matched to a gene: 4. The CDR3 spells CASSPGTGEDTQYF. CDR3 bases: TGTGCCAGCAGCCCCGGGACAGGGGAAGATACGCAGTATTTT.

This rearrangement joins TRBV7-9 to TRBJ2-7; TRBD2 agrees at 8 bases. CDR1 and CDR2 (germline): SEHNR, FQNEAQ (reference sequence). The CDR3 runs to 12 residues. The junction had 3 bases not matched to a gene; V was cut back by 5 bases and J by 6 bases. CDR3 DNA: TGTGCCAGCAGCCCCCGGGAGGGCGAGCAGTACTTC. Its protein is CASSPREGEQYF.

The chain's CDR3 is CASSTGQSSTNEKLFF. CDR3 DNA sequence: TGCGCCAGCAGCACCGGACAAAGTTCAACTAATGAAAAACTGTTTTTT. This sequence joins TRBV5-1 and TRBJ1-4; tentative D call: TRBD1 (5 bases). The V gene's germline CDR1 is SGHRS and CDR2 YFSETQ. Between the trimmed V and J ends, which lost 4 bases and 0 bases, there was a span of 13 bases. This CDR3 spans 16 amino acids. Full variable domain (missing parts from reference TRBV5-1 and TRBJ1-4): KAGVTQTPRYLIKTRGQQVTLSCSPISGHRSVSWYQQTPGQGLQFLFEYFSETQRNKGNFPGRFSGRQFSNSRSEMNVSTLELGDSALYLCASSTGQSSTNEKLFFGSGTQLSVL.